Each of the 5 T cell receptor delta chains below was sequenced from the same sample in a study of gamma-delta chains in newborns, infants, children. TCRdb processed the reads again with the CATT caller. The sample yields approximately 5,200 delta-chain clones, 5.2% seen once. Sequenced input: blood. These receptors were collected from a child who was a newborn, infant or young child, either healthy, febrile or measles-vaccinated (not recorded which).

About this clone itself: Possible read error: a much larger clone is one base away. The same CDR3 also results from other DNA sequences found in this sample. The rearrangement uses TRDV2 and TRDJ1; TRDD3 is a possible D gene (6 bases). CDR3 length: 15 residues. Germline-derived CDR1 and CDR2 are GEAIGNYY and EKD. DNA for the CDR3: TGTGCCTGCGACACTCTAGGGGATCACACCGATAAACTCATCTTT. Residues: CACDTLGDHTDKLIF.

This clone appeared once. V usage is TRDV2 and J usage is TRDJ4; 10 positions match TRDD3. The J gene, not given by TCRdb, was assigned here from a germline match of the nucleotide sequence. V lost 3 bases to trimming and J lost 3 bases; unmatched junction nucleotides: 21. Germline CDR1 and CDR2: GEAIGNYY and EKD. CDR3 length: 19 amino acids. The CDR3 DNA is TGTGCCTGTGACCGACTTGTGGTGGGGGATACTGACGGGTCCGGACCCCTGATCTTT. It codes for CACDRLVVGDTDGSGPLIF.

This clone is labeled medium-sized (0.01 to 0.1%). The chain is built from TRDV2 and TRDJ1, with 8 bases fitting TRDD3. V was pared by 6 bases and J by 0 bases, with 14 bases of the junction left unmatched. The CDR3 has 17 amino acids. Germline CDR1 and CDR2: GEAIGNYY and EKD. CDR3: CACYLLGAEDHTDKLIF. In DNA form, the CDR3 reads TGTGCCTGTTACCTACTGGGGGCTGAAGACCACACCGATAAACTCATCTTT.

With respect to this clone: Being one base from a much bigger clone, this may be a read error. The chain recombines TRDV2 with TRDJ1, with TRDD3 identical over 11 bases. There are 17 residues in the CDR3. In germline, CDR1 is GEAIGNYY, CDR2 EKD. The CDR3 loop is CARDEILGDMIPDKLIF. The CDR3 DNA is TGTGCCCGTGACGAAATACTGGGGGATATGATTCCCGATAAACTCATCTTT.

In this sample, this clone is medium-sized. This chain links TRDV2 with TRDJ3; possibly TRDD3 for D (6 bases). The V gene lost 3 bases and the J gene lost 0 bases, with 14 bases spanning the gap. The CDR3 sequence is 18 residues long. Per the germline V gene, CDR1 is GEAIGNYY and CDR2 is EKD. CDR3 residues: CACDFVLGSSWDTRQMFF. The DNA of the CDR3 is TGTGCCTGTGACTTCGTACTGGGAAGCTCCTGGGACACCCGACAGATGTTTTTC.